The rows below give T cell receptor beta chains drawn from one sample of a study of Ad26.COV2.S vaccination and SARS-CoV-2 variants. Libraries were prepared by immunoSEQ multiplex PCR; TCRdb keeps only in-frame clonotypes and omits some of them. This sample has 300,000 to 400,000 clones, with 86% found just once. This material consisted of peripheral blood, taken in a trial of Ad26.COV2.S vaccine versus placebo. Every receptor here comes from a person aged 18-60 years who received the Ad26.COV2.S COVID-19 vaccine or a placebo. CDR3s include the opening cysteine and the closing phenylalanine or tryptophan. D genes are given only for firm matches. Clone size is not always given. Where it is, it says once, few, many or a class for expanded clones.

d_call clone_size j_call v_call cdr3_aa cdr3_nt
- - TRBJ2-5 TRBV18 CASSPVLKETQYF TGTGCCAGCTCACCAGTCCTGAAGGAGACCCAGTACTTC
- - TRBJ1-3 TRBV6-2/TRBV6-3 CASSLRRSSGNTIYF TGTGCCAGCAGTCTACGGCGGTCCTCTGGAAACACCATATATTTT
- - TRBJ1-1 TRBV6-6 CASSNTARGGEAFF TGTGCCAGCAGTAATACAGCGCGGGGAGGTGAAGCTTTCTTT
- - TRBJ1-1 TRBV7-2 CASSLYQENTEAFF TGTGCCAGCAGCTTATATCAGGAAAACACTGAAGCTTTCTTT
- - TRBJ1-2 TRBV19 CASMPGRAGVNYGYTF TGTGCCAGTATGCCCGGGCGAGCAGGGGTTAACTATGGCTACACCTTC
TRBD1 - TRBJ1-3 TRBV6-1 CASSEGGGASGNTIYF TGTGCCAGCAGTGAGGGAGGGGGCGCATCTGGAAACACCATATATTTT
- - TRBJ1-5 TRBV7-2 CASSFIPGSQPQHF TGTGCCAGCAGCTTCATTCCCGGGAGTCAGCCCCAGCATTTT
- - TRBJ1-5 TRBV5-1 CASSLGEGVAQPQHF TGCGCCAGCAGCTTGGGAGAGGGGGTGGCTCAGCCCCAGCATTTT
- once TRBJ2-7 TRBV5-8 CASSLALRRPYEQYF TGTGCCAGCAGCTTGGCCCTGCGGCGGCCCTACGAGCAGTACTTC
- - TRBJ2-7 TRBV2 CASSETGILYEQYF TGTGCCAGCAGTGAGACGGGTATTCTGTACGAGCAGTACTTC
- - TRBJ2-5 TRBV7-6 CASTGTRETQYF TGTGCCAGCACAGGGACGCGAGAGACCCAGTACTTC
- once TRBJ1-2 TRBV6-5 CASSPSGADNYGYTF TGTGCCAGCAGCCCCTCGGGGGCAGATAACTATGGCTACACCTTC
- - TRBJ2-2 TRBV15 CATSRDSLGAGELFF TGTGCCACCAGCAGAGATAGTTTGGGAGCCGGGGAGCTGTTTTTT
TRBD2 - TRBJ2-7 TRBV5-1 CASSLAVSGASYEQYF TGCGCCAGCAGCTTGGCCGTTAGCGGGGCCTCCTACGAGCAGTACTTC
- - TRBJ1-1 TRBV18 CASSPEGVQAFF TGTGCCAGCTCACCAGAAGGGGTTCAAGCTTTCTTT
- - TRBJ2-1 TRBV10-3 CAIKADNEQFF TGTGCCATCAAGGCTGACAATGAGCAGTTCTTC
- - TRBJ2-1 TRBV3-1/TRBV3-2 CASSQSGRGAGSYNEQFF TGTGCCAGCAGCCAAAGTGGGCGCGGGGCCGGCTCCTACAATGAGCAGTTCTTC
- - TRBJ1-2 TRBV6-5 CASSRQAPNYGYTF TGTGCCAGCAGCCGACAGGCTCCTAACTATGGCTACACCTTC
- - TRBJ2-7 TRBV27 CASSPQGYEQYF TGTGCCAGCAGTCCACAGGGTTACGAGCAGTACTTC
- - TRBJ1-2 TRBV25-1 CASSETGPRGGRGYTF TGTGCCAGCAGTGAAACGGGGCCGAGGGGCGGGAGAGGCTACACCTTC
TRBD1 many TRBJ1-1 TRBV7-2 CASRIARARGGTEAFF TGTGCCAGTCGAATTGCTAGGGCCAGGGGGGGGACTGAAGCTTTCTTT
- once TRBJ2-3 TRBV9 CASGNTGTDTQYF TGTGCCAGCGGCAACACAGGGACAGATACGCAGTATTTT
- - TRBJ1-1 TRBV7-2 CASSLVFRGGDTEAFF TGTGCCAGCAGCTTAGTCTTCCGCGGGGGGGACACTGAAGCTTTCTTT
TRBD1 - TRBJ2-2 TRBV5-1 CASSLQGAEELFF TGCGCCAGCAGCTTACAGGGGGCGGAGGAGCTGTTTTTT
- once TRBJ2-3 TRBV11-3 CASSFQGEATDTQYF TGTGCCAGCAGCTTCCAGGGAGAGGCCACAGATACGCAGTATTTT
- - TRBJ2-3 TRBV10-3 CAIRRDGKLTDTQYF TGTGCCATCCGTAGGGACGGAAAACTCACAGATACGCAGTATTTT
- - TRBJ2-3 TRBV5-1 CASSPARDTDTQYF TGCGCCAGCAGTCCAGCCAGGGACACAGATACGCAGTATTTT
- - TRBJ1-5 TRBV7-9 CASSLGTQPQHF TGTGCCAGCAGCTTAGGGACCCAGCCCCAGCATTTT
- - TRBJ1-3 TRBV4-3 CASSQDPGNTIYF TGCGCCAGCAGCCAAGATCCTGGAAACACCATATATTTT
TRBD2 - TRBJ2-3 TRBV5-1 CASSKGLATDTQYF TGCGCCAGCAGCAAGGGACTAGCTACAGATACGCAGTATTTT
- - TRBJ1-2 TRBV7-9 CASSLEIRVGYTF TGTGCCAGCAGCTTAGAGATCAGGGTTGGCTACACCTTC
- - TRBJ1-6 TRBV18 CASSPGLDSPLHF TGTGCCAGCTCACCCGGGTTGGATTCACCCCTCCACTTT
- - TRBJ1-5 TRBV7-6 CASSIAPAGREIQPQHF TGTGCCAGCAGCATCGCGCCCGCAGGGCGAGAGATTCAGCCCCAGCATTTT
- - TRBJ2-5 TRBV30 CAWRSETQYF TGTGCCTGGAGATCGGAGACCCAGTACTTC
TRBD2 - TRBJ2-7 TRBV7-9 CASSPTLWGGRRTYEQYF TGTGCCAGCAGCCCCACCTTGTGGGGGGGTCGGAGGACCTACGAGCAGTACTTC
- - TRBJ1-2 TRBV2 CASSGTAKGDYTF TGTGCCAGCAGTGGGACGGCCAAAGGCGACTACACCTTC
- - TRBJ2-7 TRBV7-9 CASSPAGRGEQYF TGTGCCAGCAGCCCCGCGGGGAGAGGCGAGCAGTACTTC
TRBD1 - TRBJ2-7 TRBV10-3 CAITEGQPYEQYF TGTGCCATCACCGAGGGACAGCCCTACGAGCAGTACTTC
TRBD1 - TRBJ2-1 TRBV10-3 CAIRGTGRSYNEQFF TGTGCCATCAGGGGGACAGGGAGGTCCTACAATGAGCAGTTCTTC
- once TRBJ1-2 TRBV27 CASSHRGREDYGYTF TGTGCCAGCAGCCATAGGGGCAGGGAGGACTATGGCTACACCTTC